This T cell receptor (beta chain) was obtained from a study of blood T cell repertoires in COVID-19. Residents of 24 US areas, aged roughly 18 to 89 years, made up the participants. Assignment of participants to cohorts was predicated upon participant-reported clinical history. Germline V CDR1 and CDR2: MGHRA, YSYEKL. The CDR3 runs 15 residues. V dropped 2 bases and J dropped 12; count of bases not matched to a gene: 12. Under the authors' procedure: Nucleated cell counts were estimated from reference gene primer amplification. Some clones are missing from TCRdb's copy, which holds only in-frame ones; the method was immunoSEQ multiplex PCR. V and J calls and clone size are given by that table; D and trimming were obtained from the DNA. The data hold about 400,000 clones, with over 85% observed a single time.

The chain recombines TRBV4-1 with TRBJ2-7; 11 bases fit TRBD2. The receptor was derived from a woman between 25 and 40 years old who had recovered from COVID-19. Sequencing input: PBMCs or T cells enriched from blood (not recorded which). The CDR3 spells CASSQPGLADRWVYF. DNA for the CDR3: TGCGCCAGCAGCCAACCGGGACTAGCGGACCGTTGGGTGTACTTC.